This TCR beta chain was sequenced in a study of memory CD4+ T cells and cytomegalovirus serostatus. Some clones are missing from TCRdb's copy, which holds only in-frame ones; the method was immunoSEQ multiplex PCR. The sample lists 45,000 to 60,000 clones; roughly four fifths were seen once. The germline V gene encodes CDR1 LNHDA and CDR2 SQIVND (reference sequence). Trimming shortened V by 6 bases and J by 1 base, and 7 bases separated the two germline ends. CDR3 length: 13 residues. Single viable CD3+CD4+CD8-CD45RO+ cells were sorted as the memory CD4+ T cells. The V and J genes are TRBV19 and TRBJ1-3; D gene unclear. This receptor was obtained from an adult in good health and CMV-seropositive. Source material: memory CD4+ T cells from blood. The CDR3 is CASRDWSGNTIYF. The CDR3 DNA is TGTGCCAGTAGGGACTGGTCTGGAAACACCATATATTTT.